This T cell receptor (beta chain) derives from a study of vaccination effects on CD4 cells after COVID-19. After expansion with viral peptide pools in the ViraFEST assay, antigen-specific CD4+ T cells were sequenced. The culture ran for nine to eleven days, and then CD4+ T cells were isolated. Negative nucleocapsid antibody tests before and after vaccination confirmed no previous SARS-CoV-2 infection. For each well, two million PBMC were cultured with 8.5 to 10 IU/ml IL-2 and roughly 10 ug/ml peptides. Days 3 and 7 saw half the medium replaced with IL-2 medium. TCRdb's table, derived via immunoSEQ multiplex PCR, lists solely in-frame clones and lacks some. Of under 40,000 clones in the sample, around 78% are singletons; the top ten hold roughly 30%. Study-level results: Late after vaccination, infection- and vaccine-induced clones showed marked clonal contraction.

Concerning this clone itself: What it recognizes is unknown.

The germline V gene encodes CDR1 ENHRY and CDR2 SYGVKD. The ends were cut back, 2 bases at V and 5 bases at J, with 9 bases in the middle. The CDR3 sequence is 14 residues long. Here the sequenced sample was CD4+ T cells from PBMCs cultured with HCoV-OC43 spike peptides, taken before COVID-19 vaccination. As to subset: HCoV-OC43 spike overlapping peptide pool stimulation. This sequence joins TRBV10-3 and TRBJ2-2; the D gene is possibly TRBD1 (5 bases). The clonotype originates from a human donor who received a COVID-19 vaccine. The CDR3 sequence is CAISEGPGTGELFF. The CDR3 DNA follows: TGTGCCATCAGTGAGGGTCCAGGGACCGGGGAGCTGTTTTTT.